This T cell receptor beta chain was sequenced during a study of T cells after yellow fever vaccination. General study results and limits: The secondary T-cell response peaked on day 5, not day 15, but was weaker.

This clonotype has a handful of counts. Its antigen is unknown. CDR1 and CDR2 from the germline V gene are LNHNV and YYDKDF (reference sequence). CDR3 length: 13 amino acids. Trimming left V 0 bases short and J 5 bases short, with 7 bases between. One entry per CDR3 protein results from TCRdb running MiXCR on the 5' RACE reads. Among a few hundred thousand distinct CDR3 sequences, approximately 10% were seen once, and the ten largest hold over 3%. The rearrangement uses TRBV15 and TRBJ1-2; D is ambiguous. The sequences come from CD4+ T cells sorted from PBMCs, collected 5 days after the yellow fever booster vaccination. The TCR was taken from a man between 18 and 35 years old who received the YFV17D yellow fever vaccine. As DNA, the CDR3 is TGTGCCACCAGCAGAGATCCCGGATATGGCTACACCTTC. Translated: CATSRDPGYGYTF.